Below, 6 T cell receptor beta chains from the same sample are listed, as sequenced in a study of PD-1 blockade in classical Hodgkin lymphoma. The assay was immunoSEQ multiplex PCR, and TCRdb's table has in-frame clones only and misses some. The data contain some 96,000 clones, 81% of them singletons. Brentuximab vedotin exposure varied, and every patient relapsed after autologous stem cell transplantation. Specimen: peripheral blood mononuclear cells (PBMCs), collected before the second cycle of nivolumab. These receptors were collected from a human donor with classical Hodgkin lymphoma.

V and J are TRBV29-1 and TRBJ2-2; 10 nucleotides match TRBD2. The V and J ends lost 7 bases and 7 bases, in that order; junction bases with no gene match: 6. The CDR3 length is 13 residues. Per germline, CDR1 SQVTM and CDR2 ANQGSEA. As DNA, the CDR3 is TGCAGCGCTTCGATAGCGGGAGGCGGGGAGCTGTTTTTT. Its translation is CSASIAGGGELFF.

This clone occurred a few times. The chain carries TRBV6-5 and TRBJ2-2; 7 bases are a match to TRBD2. The germline gives CDR1 MNHEY, CDR2 SVGAGI. With 10 bases clipped from V and 7 bases from J, the junction kept 15 bases outside the gene matches. This CDR3 comprises 15 residues. DNA of the CDR3: TGTGCCACCGAGGCTCCTCGGGAGGCGGGCGGGGAGCTGTTTTTT. This translates into CATEAPREAGGELFF.

This clone has only one observation. The chain uses TRBV10-3 and TRBJ2-5; possible D gene TRBD1, 5 bases. The CDR3 has 13 residues. The germline gives CDR1 ENHRY, CDR2 SYGVKD. V shed 11 bases and J shed 1 base, with 14 bases lying between them. CDR3 in DNA: TGTGCCGGGGCTAGAGATCCCCAAGAGACCCAGTACTTC. As protein: CAGARDPQETQYF.

As concerns this clone: This same CDR3 is encoded by further DNA sequences in the sample. The chain joins TRBV5-1 to TRBJ2-1, with 12 bases fitting TRBD2. The CDR3 has 15 amino acids. Germline assignment: CDR1 SGHRS and CDR2 YFSETQ. Germline trimming cut 1 base from V and 5 bases from J; bases unmatched to any gene: 1. The CDR3 spells CASSLRTSGDNEQFF. CDR3 nucleotides: TGCGCCAGCAGCTTGAGGACTAGCGGGGACAATGAGCAGTTCTTC.

The chain uses TRBV5-1 and TRBJ1-1; TRBD1 might be the D (5 bases). CDR1 SGHRS and CDR2 YFSETQ come from the germline V gene. V dropped 0 bases and J dropped 0 bases, with 12 bases sitting between them. The CDR3 covers 16 residues. The CDR3 nucleotides read TGCGCCAGCAGCTTGGCCCCAGGGATTATGAACACTGAAGCTTTCTTT. It translates to CASSLAPGIMNTEAFF.

The table lists this clone with a few counts. The V gene is TRBV6-5, the J gene TRBJ1-5; TRBD1 might be the D (5 bases). Germline V gives CDR1 MNHEY, CDR2 SVGAGI. V lost 8 bases and J 4 bases, leaving 6 bases between the germline ends. The CDR3 totals 11 residues. In DNA, the CDR3 is TGTGCCAGCGGGGGGAATCAGCCCCAGCATTTT. Protein: CASGGNQPQHF.